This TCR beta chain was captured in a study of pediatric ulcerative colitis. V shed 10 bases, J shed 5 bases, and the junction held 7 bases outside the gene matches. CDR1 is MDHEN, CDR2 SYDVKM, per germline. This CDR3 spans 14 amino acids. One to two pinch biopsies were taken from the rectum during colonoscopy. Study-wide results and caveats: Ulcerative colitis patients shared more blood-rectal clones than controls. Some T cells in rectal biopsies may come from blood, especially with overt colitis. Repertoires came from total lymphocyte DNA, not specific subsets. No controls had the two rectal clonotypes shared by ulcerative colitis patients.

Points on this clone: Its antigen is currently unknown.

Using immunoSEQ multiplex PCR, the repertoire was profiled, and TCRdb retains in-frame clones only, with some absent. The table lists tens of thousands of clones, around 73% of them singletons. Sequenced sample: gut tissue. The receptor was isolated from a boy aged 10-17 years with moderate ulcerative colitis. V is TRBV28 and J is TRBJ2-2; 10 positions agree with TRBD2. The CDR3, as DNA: TGTGCCATCCCCATGACTAGCGGGACCGGGGAGCTGTTTTTT. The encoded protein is CAIPMTSGTGELFF. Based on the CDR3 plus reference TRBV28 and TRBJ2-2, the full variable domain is DVKVTQSSRYLVKRTGEKVFLECVQDMDHENMFWYRQDPGLGLRLIYFSYDVKMKEKGDIPEGYSVSREKKERFSLILESASTNQTSMYLCAIPMTSGTGELFFGEGSRLTVL.